This T cell receptor beta chain comes out of a study of T cells in Graves' hyperthyroidism and ophthalmopathy. Study-level findings and limits: Stable hyperthyroidism and ophthalmopathy were separated using 13 V-J signatures.

This clonotype showed up just once. Its cognate antigen is unknown. There were TCR beta CDR3 regions amplified from RNA transcripts. TCR CDR3 regions were first amplified by RT-PCR with HTBI primers. TCRdb recomputed calls from the multiplex PCR reads with MiXCR, one row per CDR3 protein. The sample yields more than 500,000 distinct CDR3 sequences, about 16% seen once. Germline CDR1 is SGHKS and CDR2 is YYEKEE (reference sequence). Trimming took 4 bases from V and 0 from J, leaving 11 bases between them. This CDR3 comprises 14 residues. The receptor was derived from a woman in her 30s with Graves' ophthalmopathy. V usage is TRBV5-5 and J usage is TRBJ2-7, with D perhaps TRBD1 (6 bases). Sample: blood. CDR3 nucleotides: TGTGCCAGCAGCGCGCGGACAGTCTCCTACGAGCAGTACTTC. Translation gives CASSARTVSYEQYF. Together with reference TRBV5-5 and TRBJ2-7, the CDR3 gives the full variable domain: DAGVTQSPTHLIKTRGQQVTLRCSPISGHKSVSWYQQVLGQGPQFIFQYYEKEERGRGNFPDRFSARQFPNYSSELNVNALLLGDSALYLCASSARTVSYEQYFGPGTRLTVT.